This entry concerns a single T cell receptor (beta chain). This entry comes from a study of blood T cell repertoires in COVID-19. The CDR3 has 17 amino acids. The V gene lost 4 bases and the J gene lost 1 base, with 17 bases spanning the gap. Germline lookup yields CDR1 LGHDT and CDR2 YNNKEL (reference sequence). Measured with immunoSEQ multiplex PCR; TCRdb has only the in-frame clones, and not every one. The sample carries about 58,000 clones, more than 85% recorded once. The chain joins TRBV3-1 (or the pseudogene TRBV3-2) to TRBJ1-3; a possible D gene is TRBD1 (6 bases). Source material: peripheral blood. The receptor was isolated from a man between 50 and 59 years old with active COVID-19. The CDR3 DNA is TGTGCCAGCAGCCCCTTTGAGGGGGTTGGTTCTGGAAACACCATATATTTT. Its translation is CASSPFEGVGSGNTIYF.